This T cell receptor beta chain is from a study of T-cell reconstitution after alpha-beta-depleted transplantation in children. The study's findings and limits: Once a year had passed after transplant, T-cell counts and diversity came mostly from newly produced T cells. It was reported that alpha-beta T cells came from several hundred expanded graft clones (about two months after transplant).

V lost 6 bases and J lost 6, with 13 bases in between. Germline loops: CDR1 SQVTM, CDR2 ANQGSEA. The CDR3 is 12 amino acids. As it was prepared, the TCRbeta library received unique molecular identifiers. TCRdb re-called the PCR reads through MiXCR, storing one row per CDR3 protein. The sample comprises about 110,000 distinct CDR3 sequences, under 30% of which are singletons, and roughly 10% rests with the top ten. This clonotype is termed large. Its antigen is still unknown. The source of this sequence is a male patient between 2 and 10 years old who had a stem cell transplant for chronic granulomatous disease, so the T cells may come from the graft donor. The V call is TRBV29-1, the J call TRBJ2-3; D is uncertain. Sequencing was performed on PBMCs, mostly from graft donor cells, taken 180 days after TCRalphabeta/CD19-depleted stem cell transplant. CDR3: CSVKVGSDTQYF. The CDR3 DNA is TGCAGCGTGAAGGTGGGGTCTGATACGCAGTATTTT.